This T cell receptor (beta chain) derives from a study of T-cell memory formation after mild COVID-19. Overall study results and limits: Proof of SARS-CoV-2 specificity was absent for the second-wave clones that crested on day 37. Mainly in CM and EM were contracting CD4+ clones; CD8+ were in EMRA.

On this clonotype itself: Its antigen is unidentified.

Germline lookup yields CDR1 SGDLS and CDR2 YYNGEE. The V and J ends lost 0 bases and 9 bases respectively, with 16 bases between them. This CDR3 contains 15 residues. From the 5' RACE reads, TCRdb called clonotypes with MiXCR, one entry per CDR3 protein. The sample includes 95,000 to 120,000 distinct CDR3 sequences, roughly a sixth of them seen just once. This clonotype was sampled from a man aged 18 to 35 who had mild COVID-19 (a few samples of this study predate the infection). Cell type and time point are not known. Sequencing input: PBMCs or a T cell subset sorted from them (not recorded which). The chain couples TRBV9 to TRBJ2-1, with D unclear. CDR3 coding DNA: TGTGCCAGCAGCGTAGATCCGGGTGGGATTGGTGAGCAGTTCTTC. Its translation is CASSVDPGGIGEQFF.